These T cell receptor beta chains were read from a single sample in a study of blood T cells in healthy people across ages. Via MiXCR, TCRdb re-called the 5' RACE reads, giving one row per CDR3 protein. Here the sample spans 1.5 million to 2 million distinct CDR3 sequences, about 50% being singletons. Sample: blood. The receptors derive from a woman aged 35 to 49 in good health. The CDR3 runs from the conserved cysteine through the conserved F or W.

J,V,CDR3
TRBJ1-4,TRBV6-1,CASRGTGKSNEKLFF
TRBJ2-5,TRBV29-1,CSVEFGETQYF
TRBJ2-7,TRBV5-6,CASQDRGDEQYF
TRBJ2-6,TRBV4-3,CASSPARVSPGANVLTF
TRBJ2-4,TRBV2,CASSVQTALYF
TRBJ1-6,TRBV7-2,CASSLEVGRQNSPLHF
TRBJ2-7,TRBV7-8,CASSPLGLTYEQYF
TRBJ1-5,TRBV20-1,CSARVAGGLNQPQHF
TRBJ1-5,TRBV27,CASSLTPGVQPQHF
TRBJ2-3,TRBV24-1,CATSDPRTARDTQYF
TRBJ1-2,TRBV6-2/TRBV6-3,CASSPGGKPNYGYTF
TRBJ1-2,TRBV2,CASSLGGEGNYGYTF
TRBJ2-3,TRBV24-1,CATSDPLSGEETDTQYF
TRBJ1-2,TRBV20-1,CSTPRKIGGANYGYTF